This T cell receptor beta chain emerged from a study of cytomegalovirus exposure and HLA in healthy donors. Produced via immunoSEQ multiplex PCR; TCRdb's table is partial and in-frame only. Of roughly 300,000 clones in the sample, around nine tenths were seen once. This CDR3 contains 17 residues. Looked up from germline, CDR1 is MDHEN and CDR2 is SYDVKM. V shed 10 bases and J shed 4 bases, with 28 bases lying between them. The V and J genes are TRBV28 and TRBJ1-2; D may be TRBD1 (6 bases). This TCR was sampled from a woman younger than 30 in good health and CMV-seronegative. Source material: PBMCs. As DNA, the CDR3 is TGTGCCACAATGAGTTGGGACAAACACCCACTAGGCTATGGCTACACCTTC. It encodes CATMSWDKHPLGYGYTF.